What follows are 29 T cell receptor beta chains derived from one specimen sequenced in a study of T cell responses to AZD1222 COVID-19 vaccine. The repertoire was sequenced with immunoSEQ multiplex PCR; TCRdb's copy has only in-frame clones and lacks some. This sample has approximately 110,000 clones, with about 90% found just once. The source was peripheral blood, collected 28 days after the second AZD1222 dose. The receptors come from an adult who received the AZD1222 COVID-19 vaccine.

The CDR3 spells CASSPRRVVDTDTQYF. The CDR3 DNA reads TGTGCCAGCTCACCACGACGGGTAGTCGACACAGATACGCAGTATTTT. V and J are TRBV18 and TRBJ2-3; unclear D gene. The V end lost 1 base, the J end lost 2 bases, and 13 bases lay between the germline ends. Germline V gene data show CDR1 as KGHSH and CDR2 as LQKENI. The CDR3 consists of 16 residues.

This chain connects TRBV5-6 to TRBJ1-2; a possible D gene is TRBD1 (6 bases). Germline values: CDR1 SGHDT, CDR2 YYEEEE. CDR3 length: 15 amino acids. The ends were cut back, 4 bases at V and 0 bases at J, with 13 bases in the middle. The CDR3 DNA follows: TGTGCCAGCAGCCAATTGGGACAACCTAACTATGGCTACACCTTC. It is translated as CASSQLGQPNYGYTF.

The chain links TRBV6-5 to TRBJ2-5; TRBD1 is a possible D gene (6 bases). Germline V gene sequence: CDR1 MNHEY, CDR2 SVGAGI. CDR3 length: 14 residues. Trimming cost V 6 bases and J 7 bases, with 18 bases left between them. In nucleotides, the CDR3 is TGTGCCAGCAGCCCCGGGATAGGGACACTGACCCAGTACTTC. This gives the protein CASSPGIGTLTQYF.

The chain is built from TRBV7-3 and TRBJ1-1; D is unclear. Deletions cut 5 bases from V and 6 bases from J, with 13 bases between. This CDR3 is 13 amino acids long. Germline-derived CDR1 and CDR2 are SGHTA and FQGTGA. The CDR3 is CASSRESGAEAFF. CDR3 DNA: TGTGCCAGCAGCCGTGAAAGCGGGGCTGAAGCTTTCTTT.

This clone occurred a few times. The V and J genes are TRBV5-1 and TRBJ2-2; weak D call: TRBD2 (6 bases). Trimming left V 4 bases short and J 4 bases short, with 11 bases between. This CDR3 spans 14 amino acids. Per the germline V gene, CDR1 is SGHRS and CDR2 is YFSETQ. Here the CDR3 reads CASSQLGGTGELFF. The CDR3 coding sequence is TGCGCCAGCAGCCAACTGGGGGGCACCGGGGAGCTGTTTTTT. Full variable domain (outside the CDR3, taken from reference TRBV5-1 and TRBJ2-2): KAGVTQTPRYLIKTRGQQVTLSCSPISGHRSVSWYQQTPGQGLQFLFEYFSETQRNKGNFPGRFSGRQFSNSRSEMNVSTLELGDSALYLCASSQLGGTGELFFGEGSRLTVL.

The rearrangement joins TRBV5-6 to TRBJ2-5; possibly TRBD2 for D (6 bases). V lost 4 bases, J lost 2 bases, and 24 bases lay in between. This CDR3 is 18 amino acids long. Germline lookup yields CDR1 SGHDT and CDR2 YYEEEE. In nucleotides, the CDR3 is TGTGCCAGCAGCCAGGAGGCGTGGCGGGATGTTCTACAAGAGACCCAGTACTTC. This gives the protein CASSQEAWRDVLQETQYF. Supplemented by reference TRBV5-6 and TRBJ2-5, the full variable domain reads DAGVTQSPTHLIKTRGQQVTLRCSPKSGHDTVSWYQQALGQGPQFIFQYYEEEERQRGNFPDRFSGHQFPNYSSELNVNALLLGDSALYLCASSQEAWRDVLQETQYFGPGTRLLVL.

The chain is built from TRBV2 and TRBJ2-5; tentative D call: TRBD1 (6 bases). Per germline, CDR1 SNHLY and CDR2 FYNNEI. V gave up 4 bases and J gave up 1 base, with 7 bases separating them. This CDR3 is built from 13 residues. The CDR3 DNA is TGTGCCAGCAGTGGACAGGTCCAAGAGACCCAGTACTTC. It yields the protein CASSGQVQETQYF.

The chain uses TRBV5-5 and TRBJ2-5; 9 positions match TRBD1. The CDR3 length is 14 residues. Germline V gene data show CDR1 as SGHKS and CDR2 as YYEKEE (reference sequence). Trimming removed 3 bases from V and 1 base from J; junction bases left unmatched: 1. The CDR3 sequence is CASSWDRAQETQYF. CDR3 nucleotide sequence: TGTGCCAGCAGCTGGGACAGGGCCCAAGAGACCCAGTACTTC. Together with reference TRBV5-5 and TRBJ2-5, the CDR3 gives the full variable domain: DAGVTQSPTHLIKTRGQQVTLRCSPISGHKSVSWYQQVLGQGPQFIFQYYEKEERGRGNFPDRFSARQFPNYSSELNVNALLLGDSALYLCASSWDRAQETQYFGPGTRLLVL.

The chain recombines TRBV7-2 with TRBJ2-7; 8 bases line up with TRBD1. This CDR3 region has 14 residues. Looked up from germline, CDR1 is SGHTA and CDR2 is FQGNSA. The V gene end was trimmed by 5 bases and the J gene end by 3 bases; junction bases not matched to a gene: 6. The CDR3 loop is CASSLQGVIYEQYF. CDR3 DNA sequence: TGTGCCAGCAGCCTACAGGGGGTTATCTACGAGCAGTACTTC.

This chain uses TRBV11-2 with TRBJ2-1, with 10 bases that match TRBD2. J gave up 0 bases and V 2 bases, and 7 bases lay outside the gene matches. Germline V gene data show CDR1 as SGHAT and CDR2 as FQNNGV. This CDR3 is 18 amino acids long. CDR3 loop: CASSLSLAGVSSYNEQFF. In DNA form, the CDR3 reads TGTGCCAGCAGCTTATCGCTAGCGGGAGTGAGCTCCTACAATGAGCAGTTCTTC.

This chain links TRBV7-9 with TRBJ1-6; D ambiguous. CDR1 is SEHNR, CDR2 FQNEAQ, per germline (reference sequence). V lost 5 bases and J 1 base, leaving 15 bases between the germline ends. This CDR3 is built from 17 residues. The CDR3 nucleotides read TGTGCCAGCAGCCTGGGTGGTTCGGATTCCTATAATTCACCCCTCCACTTT. It is translated as CASSLGGSDSYNSPLHF. The full variable domain, with the rest looked up from reference TRBV7-9 and TRBJ1-6, is DTGVSQNPRHKITKRGQNVTFRCDPISEHNRLYWYRQTLGQGPEFLTYFQNEAQLEKSRLLSDRFSAERPKGSFSTLEIQRTEQGDSAMYLCASSLGGSDSYNSPLHFGNGTRLTVT.

This rearrangement joins TRBV25-1 to TRBJ1-2; perhaps TRBD1 as D (6 bases). The V end was cut by 6 bases, the J end by 4 bases, with 15 bases between. Germline CDR1 MGHDK, CDR2 SYGVNS. The CDR3 loop spans 14 amino acids. This chain's CDR3 is CASSPGTIGYGYTF. The DNA of the CDR3 is TGTGCCAGCAGCCCCGGGACAATCGGCTATGGCTACACCTTC.

The chain uses TRBV30 and TRBJ1-2; a weak D match, TRBD1 (5 bases). Deletions cut 0 bases from V and 1 base from J, with 9 bases between. Looked up from germline, CDR1 is GTSNPN and CDR2 is SVGIG (reference sequence). The CDR3 spans 14 residues. The CDR3 loop reads CAWSVGRGNYGYTF. Written as DNA, the CDR3 is TGTGCCTGGAGTGTTGGAAGGGGTAACTATGGCTACACCTTC.

V usage is TRBV30 and J usage is TRBJ2-7; D is possibly TRBD2 (6 bases). This CDR3 region has 14 residues. V lost 4 bases, J lost 0 bases, and 13 bases lay in between. Germline assignment: CDR1 GTSNPN and CDR2 SVGIG (reference sequence). In nucleotides, the CDR3 is TGTGCCTGGAAACATAGCGGCAGCTCCTACGAGCAGTACTTC. It is translated as CAWKHSGSSYEQYF. The full variable domain, rest sourced from reference TRBV30 and TRBJ2-7, is SQTIHQWPATLVQPVGSPLSLECTVEGTSNPNLYWYRQAAGRGLQLLFYSVGIGQISSEVPQNLSASRPQDRQFILSSKKLLLSDSGFYLCAWKHSGSSYEQYFGPGTRLTVT.

V usage is TRBV5-6 and J usage is TRBJ1-2; 7 nucleotides align to TRBD1. The ends lost 0 bases at V and 8 bases at J; junction bases unmatched: 10. From germline, CDR1 is SGHDT and CDR2 YYEEEE. CDR3 length: 15 amino acids. The CDR3 coding sequence is TGTGCCAGCAGCTTGGTGGGGGAGACAGGGCGAGGCTACACCTTC. Translation: CASSLVGETGRGYTF.

This clone was observed a handful of times. The rearrangement joins TRBV7-2 to TRBJ2-2; D is unresolved. This CDR3 comprises 14 residues. V shed 1 base and J shed 1 base, with 4 bases lying between them. Per germline, CDR1 SGHTA and CDR2 FQGNSA. The CDR3 spells CASSLEVNTGELFF. DNA of the CDR3: TGTGCCAGCAGCTTAGAGGTGAACACCGGGGAGCTGTTTTTT.

The chain employs TRBV7-8 and TRBJ1-1; no clear D gene. The CDR3 extends over 16 amino acids. V was trimmed by 1 base and J by 0 bases, leaving 12 bases between them. Germline lookup yields CDR1 SGHVS and CDR2 FQNEAQ. Here the CDR3 reads CASSLVRRTMNTEAFF. The CDR3 region has the DNA TGTGCCAGCAGCTTAGTACGGCGGACCATGAACACTGAAGCTTTCTTT.

CDR3 DNA: TGTGCCAGCAGTGCTAGCGGGGGGCCCCGGCAGCTAGCCAAAAACATTCAGTACTTC. This encodes CASSASGGPRQLAKNIQYF. The V call is TRBV6-2 or TRBV6-3, the J call TRBJ2-4, with 11 bases fitting TRBD2. The ends lost 5 bases at V and 0 bases at J; junction bases unmatched: 12. CDR3 size: 19 residues. CDR1 MNHEY and CDR2 SVGEGT come from the germline V gene.

This chain uses TRBV18 with TRBJ2-1; maybe TRBD2 (5 bases). V lost 2 bases to trimming and J lost 8 bases, with 16 bases between them. This CDR3 contains 15 residues. CDR1 is KGHSH and CDR2 is LQKENI in the germline V gene. The CDR3 protein is CASSPDIGNGHEQFF. Written as DNA, the CDR3 is TGTGCCAGCTCACCAGATATCGGGAACGGACATGAGCAGTTCTTC.

This rearrangement joins TRBV19 to TRBJ2-1; D not resolved. Germline V gene lookup returns CDR1 LNHDA and CDR2 SQIVND (reference sequence). The CDR3 has 13 residues. V dropped 4 bases and J dropped 6 bases, with 10 bases sitting between them. This CDR3 is CASSNLLGNEQFF. The DNA of the CDR3 is TGTGCCAGTAGTAACCTCCTGGGCAATGAGCAGTTCTTC.

The rearrangement links TRBV4-2 to TRBJ2-3, with TRBD2 matching over 14 bases. The CDR3 is made up of 16 amino acids. The V and J ends lost 4 bases and 4 bases, in that order; junction bases with no gene match: 4. The germline V gene has CDR1 LGHNA and CDR2 YNFKEQ. CDR3 nucleotide sequence: TGTGCCAGCAGCCCCGGGACTAGCGGGAGCGCAGATACGCAGTATTTT. This codes for CASSPGTSGSADTQYF.

This chain connects TRBV19 to TRBJ1-2; D perhaps matches TRBD1 (6 bases). V dropped 0 bases and J dropped 5 bases, with 13 bases sitting between them. CDR3 length: 15 residues. CDR1 LNHDA and CDR2 SQIVND come from the germline V gene (reference sequence). CDR3 region: CASSIERGMRYGYTF. In DNA, the CDR3 is TGTGCCAGTAGTATAGAAAGGGGGATGCGGTATGGCTACACCTTC.

The V gene is TRBV7-2, the J gene TRBJ1-5; D unresolved. Germline V gene sequence: CDR1 SGHTA, CDR2 FQGNSA. This CDR3 comprises 17 residues. V was pared by 1 base and J by 0 bases, with 13 bases between. CDR3 sequence (DNA): TGTGCCAGCAGCTTAGTAGCCCTGGCGAATAGCAATCAGCCCCAGCATTTT. Residues: CASSLVALANSNQPQHF.

This clone was found a few times. An end of the junction differs from the germline gene, which may be a read error. This chain joins TRBV2 and TRBJ2-7, with 8 bases fitting TRBD1. In germline, CDR1 is SNHLY, CDR2 FYNNEI. This CDR3 region has 14 residues. Here the CDR3 reads CASRDRATSFEQYF. The CDR3 DNA reads as TGTGCCAGCAGGGACAGGGCAACGTCCTTCGAGCAGTACTTC.

The gene calls are TRBV11-1 and TRBJ2-1; 12 nucleotides match TRBD2. This CDR3 contains 15 residues. Trimming at V came to 4 bases and at J to 8 bases, leaving 6 bases not matched to a gene. The germline CDR1 and CDR2 sequences are SGHAT and FQDESV (reference sequence). DNA of the CDR3: TGTGCCAGCAGCTCCGGACTAGCGGGGAGGGATGAGCAGTTCTTC. Translated, it gives CASSSGLAGRDEQFF. The full variable domain, completed using reference TRBV11-1 and TRBJ2-1, is EAEVAQSPRYKITEKSQAVAFWCDPISGHATLYWYRQILGQGPELLVQFQDESVVDDSQLPKDRFSAERLKGVDSTLKIQPAELGDSAMYLCASSSGLAGRDEQFFGPGTRLTVL.

Details on this clone: This may be a read error: a much more frequent sequence differs by one nucleotide. The V call is TRBV6-2 or TRBV6-3, the J call TRBJ2-7, with TRBD1 identical over 11 bases. The junction had 0 bases not matched to a gene; V was cut back by 2 bases and J by 3 bases. This CDR3 has 14 amino acids. Germline V gene lookup returns CDR1 MNHEY and CDR2 SVGEGT. The CDR3 protein is CASSYGTGGYEQYF. DNA of the CDR3: TGTGCCAGCAGTTACGGGACAGGGGGCTACGAGCAGTACTTC.

This chain links TRBV30 with TRBJ1-5; TRBD1 matches 7 bases. In germline, CDR1 is GTSNPN, CDR2 SVGIG (reference sequence). V lost 2 bases and J lost 3; bases outside the gene matches: 10. CDR3 length: 16 amino acids. The CDR3: CAWSSTAGTVNQPQHF. DNA for the CDR3: TGTGCCTGGAGTTCTACGGCCGGGACAGTCAATCAGCCCCAGCATTTT. The variable domain in full, completed from reference TRBV30 and TRBJ1-5, reads SQTIHQWPATLVQPVGSPLSLECTVEGTSNPNLYWYRQAAGRGLQLLFYSVGIGQISSEVPQNLSASRPQDRQFILSSKKLLLSDSGFYLCAWSSTAGTVNQPQHFGDGTRLSIL.

This chain joins TRBV7-3 and TRBJ1-2, with 7 bases that match TRBD1. Per the germline V gene, CDR1 is SGHTA and CDR2 is FQGTGA. The length of the CDR3 is 12 residues. The V segment lost 4 bases and the J segment 6 bases; nucleotides outside the gene matches: 2. The CDR3 DNA reads TGTGCCAGCAGCTCCGGGACAGATGGCTACACCTTC. It is translated as CASSSGTDGYTF. Filled out from reference TRBV7-3 and TRBJ1-2, the complete variable domain reads GAGVSQTPSNKVTEKGKYVELRCDPISGHTALYWYRQSLGQGPEFLIYFQGTGAADDSGLPNDRFFAVRPEGSVSTLKIQRTERGDSAVYLCASSSGTDGYTFGSGTRLTVV.

This clone occurred once. The chain links TRBV10-3 to TRBJ1-6; D remains ambiguous. V was shortened by 4 bases and J by 7 bases, with 11 bases between the two germline ends. There are 14 residues in the CDR3. The germline V gene has CDR1 ENHRY and CDR2 SYGVKD. The CDR3 reads CAISGSALNSPLHF. The CDR3 DNA is TGTGCCATCAGTGGGTCAGCTTTGAATTCACCCCTCCACTTT.